There are a few counts of the clone carrying this TCR beta chain. Looked up from germline, CDR1 is MNHNS and CDR2 is SASEGT. The CDR3 is made up of 18 amino acids. V was clipped by 4 bases and J by 7 bases, with 25 bases between them. This entry is derived from a study of blood T cell repertoires in COVID-19. Original methodology: It was from reference gene primer amplification that nucleated cell counts were estimated. Data came from immunoSEQ multiplex PCR; TCRdb stores just in-frame clones and leaves some out. The DNA was the basis for D and trimming; V, J and clone size are from that table. The profile shows hundreds of thousands of clones, 65% to 90% of them singletons.

Sequenced: peripheral blood. This chain connects TRBV6-1 to TRBJ2-2, with a possible D match to TRBD2 (6 bases). This receptor was taken from a man in his fifties with active or convalescent COVID-19. The CDR3 spells CASSGRVRGSGDSGELFF. The CDR3 DNA sequence: TGTGCCAGCAGTGGTAGGGTACGAGGATCGGGGGATAGCGGGGAGCTGTTTTTT.